These T cell receptor beta chains were read from a single sample in a study of graft-versus-host responses after intestinal transplantation. The table came from immunoSEQ multiplex PCR; TCRdb's copy has only in-frame clones and leaves some out. Among about 59,000 clones listed, 94% were seen once. Their recognized antigens are unknown. The starting material was unstimulated CD4+ T cells sorted from spleen or lymph node cells, obtained before transplant. These receptor sequences come from a human donor who was the organ donor for an intestinal transplant. The conserved cysteine and the conserved F or W are not part of the CDR3 here. D genes are given only for firm matches.

TRBD1,TRBV5-1,TRBJ2-7,ASSLDRGHEQY
TRBD2,TRBV11-2,TRBJ2-5,ASSLSGLAGETQY
NA,TRBV10-3,TRBJ1-2,AISESSGYGYT
NA,TRBV6-4,TRBJ2-4,ASSRTRVDRQY
TRBD2,TRBV5-4,TRBJ2-1,ASSSRRASGDEQF
NA,TRBV7-2,TRBJ2-1,ASSPTALVIRRNEQF
TRBD1,TRBV6-4,TRBJ2-7,ASSDSEFYPGQPYEQY
NA,TRBV6-6,TRBJ1-5,ASRQIYSNQPQH
NA,TRBV2,TRBJ1-5,ASSPTGRSNQPQH
TRBD1,TRBV7-3,TRBJ1-3,ASSLGTGRAAGNTIY
NA,TRBV5-1,TRBJ1-4,ASSAGTKVGDEKLF
TRBD2,TRBV4-1,TRBJ2-5,ASSQLGLAVETQY
TRBD1,TRBV7-3,TRBJ1-1,ASSAPGQENTEAF
NA,TRBV11-3,TRBJ2-2,ASSLNGKNTGELF
NA,TRBV18,TRBJ1-3,ASSPYSTWTSGNTIY
TRBD1,TRBV19,TRBJ2-7,ASSTRGQGGNEQY
TRBD2,TRBV6-5,TRBJ2-7,ASSTGLADLYEQY
NA,TRBV7-6,TRBJ1-4,ASSLGPHNEKLF
NA,TRBV2,TRBJ1-6,ASSGDTGGSPLH
TRBD1,TRBV6-6,TRBJ2-7,ASSYSWTGYEQY
NA,TRBV19,TRBJ2-1,ASSIVTGPNEQF
NA,TRBV7-8,TRBJ1-6,ASSARREYNSPLH
TRBD2,TRBV25-1,TRBJ2-5,ASSSGGVREQETQY
TRBD1,TRBV15,TRBJ1-6,ATSRDHGRGTGIRRVNSPLH
TRBD2,TRBV7-9,TRBJ2-7,ASSLNGGAEQY
TRBD2,TRBV19,TRBJ2-1,ASTSGTSGGYEQF
NA,TRBV5-1,TRBJ2-5,ASSLDAVGGTQY
NA,TRBV5-5,TRBJ2-7,ASSFDPHRRDSYEQY
NA,TRBV9,TRBJ1-1,ASSVVRGTEAF